Listed below are T cell receptor beta chains from one sample, sequenced in a study of cytomegalovirus exposure and HLA in healthy donors. Profiled with immunoSEQ multiplex PCR; TCRdb holds only in-frame clones, not every one. The sample has 55,000 to 80,000 clones; more than 75% are singletons. Material for sequencing was PBMCs. The origin of the receptors is a man between 18 and 35 years old in good health and CMV-seronegative. Each CDR3 is given with its conserved first and last residue. The order of the fields is CDR3 protein, CDR3 DNA, V gene, D gene, J gene, clone size. D genes are given only for firm matches. Clone size is stated in some rows and not others, as once, few, many or a class when expanded.

CDR3: CASRGTGSNEQYF
DNA: TGTGCCAGCAGGGGAACAGGTTCCAACGAGCAGTACTTC
V: TRBV28
D: .
J: TRBJ2-7
size: .

CDR3: CASSLERYRGPDTGELFF
DNA: TGTGCCAGCAGCTTAGAGCGCTACAGGGGGCCCGACACCGGGGAGCTGTTTTTT
V: TRBV7-2
D: TRBD1
J: TRBJ2-2
size: .

CDR3: CASSLLTRRGTDTQYF
DNA: TGTGCCAGCAGTCTCCTGACCCGTCGGGGCACAGATACGCAGTATTTT
V: TRBV28
D: .
J: TRBJ2-3
size: .

CDR3: CASSSHRQGSIDYEQYF
DNA: TGTGCCAGCAGCTCCCATAGACAGGGTTCTATCGACTACGAGCAGTACTTC
V: TRBV12-1
D: .
J: TRBJ2-7
size: .

CDR3: CASSYSGTSGRYEQYF
DNA: TGTGCCAGCAGTTATTCCGGGACTAGCGGGAGGTACGAGCAGTACTTC
V: TRBV28
D: TRBD2
J: TRBJ2-7
size: .

CDR3: CASSQVSGGNTIYF
DNA: TGTGCCAGCAGCCAAGTAAGCGGCGGAAACACCATATATTTT
V: TRBV14
D: .
J: TRBJ1-3
size: .

CDR3: CASSSDSGTSKDTQYF
DNA: TGTGCCAGCAGTTCAGACTCGGGGACTAGCAAAGATACGCAGTATTTT
V: TRBV28
D: TRBD2
J: TRBJ2-3
size: .

CDR3: CASTQAGQGGGYTF
DNA: TGTGCCAGCACCCAGGCCGGACAGGGTGGCGGCTACACCTTC
V: TRBV25-1
D: TRBD1
J: TRBJ1-2
size: .

CDR3: CASRRPGELFF
DNA: TGTGCCAGTAGGCGTCCCGGGGAGCTGTTTTTT
V: TRBV19
D: .
J: TRBJ2-2
size: .

CDR3: CASSLNNGGVSTDTQYF
DNA: TGTGCCAGCAGTTTAAATAACGGGGGGGTATCCACAGATACGCAGTATTTT
V: TRBV28
D: TRBD2
J: TRBJ2-3
size: .

CDR3: CASSVVSSGTPYNEQFF
DNA: TGTGCCAGCAGCGTAGTGAGTAGCGGGACCCCCTACAATGAGCAGTTCTTC
V: TRBV9
D: TRBD2
J: TRBJ2-1
size: .

CDR3: CAISEGTSGSLGYNEQFF
DNA: TGTGCCATCAGTGAGGGGACTAGCGGGAGTCTGGGCTACAATGAGCAGTTCTTC
V: TRBV10-3
D: TRBD2
J: TRBJ2-1
size: .

CDR3: CASSLLGQVGEQFF
DNA: TGCGCCAGCAGCTTGCTCGGACAGGTGGGTGAGCAGTTCTTC
V: TRBV5-1
D: TRBD1
J: TRBJ2-1
size: .

CDR3: CASRPGTSISTDTQYF
DNA: TGCGCCAGCAGACCCGGGACTTCCATAAGCACAGATACGCAGTATTTT
V: TRBV5-1
D: .
J: TRBJ2-3
size: .

CDR3: CASSRRQNQETQYF
DNA: TGTGCCAGCAGTCGCCGACAGAACCAAGAGACCCAGTACTTC
V: TRBV2
D: .
J: TRBJ2-5
size: .

CDR3: CASSLSVTDTGELFF
DNA: TGTGCCAGCAGTCTTTCCGTAACGGACACCGGGGAGCTGTTTTTT
V: TRBV7-9
D: .
J: TRBJ2-2
size: .

CDR3: CASSLLRWGRNTEAFF
DNA: TGTGCCAGCAGCTTACTGAGGTGGGGCAGGAACACTGAAGCTTTCTTT
V: TRBV7-2
D: .
J: TRBJ1-1
size: once

CDR3: CASSLFGTSGRDTRTDTQYF
DNA: TGTGCCAGCAGCTTGTTTGGGACTAGCGGGAGGGACACTCGCACAGATACGCAGTATTTT
V: TRBV7-6
D: TRBD2
J: TRBJ2-3
size: .

CDR3: CASSPGAKSSYEQYF
DNA: TGTGCCAGCAGCCCCGGTGCGAAAAGCTCCTACGAGCAGTACTTC
V: TRBV7-6
D: .
J: TRBJ2-7
size: .

CDR3: CASSYRTSGAQETQYF
DNA: TGTGCCAGCAGCTACCGGACTAGCGGGGCTCAAGAGACCCAGTACTTC
V: TRBV7-8
D: TRBD2
J: TRBJ2-5
size: .

CDR3: CASSLLRSNEQFF
DNA: TGTGCCAGCAGTTTATTGCGGTCCAATGAGCAGTTCTTC
V: TRBV27
D: .
J: TRBJ2-1
size: .

CDR3: CASSLGARGWDTEAFF
DNA: TGTGCCAGCAGCTTAGGAGCAAGGGGTTGGGACACTGAAGCTTTCTTT
V: TRBV7-8
D: .
J: TRBJ1-1
size: .

CDR3: CASSRQGYEQYF
DNA: TGTGCCAGCAGCCGACAGGGGTACGAGCAGTACTTC
V: TRBV5-5
D: TRBD1
J: TRBJ2-7
size: .

CDR3: CASSDGGAYNEQFF
DNA: TGTGCCAGCAGTGACGGGGGGGCCTACAATGAGCAGTTCTTC
V: TRBV6-4
D: TRBD2
J: TRBJ2-1
size: few

CDR3: CAWSRWHEQYF
DNA: TGTGCCTGGAGTCGATGGCACGAGCAGTACTTC
V: TRBV30
D: .
J: TRBJ2-7
size: .

CDR3: CASGREGYNEQFF
DNA: TGTGCTAGTGGCAGGGAAGGCTACAATGAGCAGTTCTTC
V: TRBV7-7
D: .
J: TRBJ2-1
size: few

CDR3: CSVERGLAGISTDTQYF
DNA: TGCAGCGTTGAAAGGGGACTAGCGGGGATTAGCACAGATACGCAGTATTTT
V: TRBV29-1
D: TRBD2
J: TRBJ2-3
size: .

CDR3: CASSKEITSGDTEAFF
DNA: TGTGCCAGCTCGAAGGAAATCACCTCAGGGGACACTGAAGCTTTCTTT
V: TRBV18
D: .
J: TRBJ1-1
size: .

CDR3: CASSARQGAYGYTF
DNA: TGTGCCAGCAGTGCTAGACAGGGGGCGTATGGCTACACCTTC
V: TRBV2
D: TRBD1
J: TRBJ1-2
size: few

CDR3: CASSLDPTGNTIYF
DNA: TGTGCCAGCAGCTTAGACCCAACTGGAAACACCATATATTTT
V: TRBV11-2
D: .
J: TRBJ1-3
size: .

CDR3: CASSLTGLADTQYF
DNA: TGTGCCAGCAGCTTGACAGGGTTGGCAGATACGCAGTATTTT
V: TRBV7-3
D: TRBD1
J: TRBJ2-3
size: .

CDR3: CASSIIGVHTEAFF
DNA: TGCGCCAGCAGCATTATAGGAGTTCACACTGAAGCTTTCTTT
V: TRBV4-1
D: .
J: TRBJ1-1
size: .

CDR3: CASSLVLTASYEQYF
DNA: TGCGCCAGCAGCTTGGTCCTAACTGCCTCCTACGAGCAGTACTTC
V: TRBV5-1
D: .
J: TRBJ2-7
size: .

CDR3: CASSPPVAGAAGELFF
DNA: TGTGCCAGCTCACCACCGGTTGCAGGGGCTGCCGGGGAGCTGTTTTTT
V: TRBV18
D: .
J: TRBJ2-2
size: .

CDR3: CASSPLRDRGISEQYF
DNA: TGTGCCAGCTCACCACTCCGAGACCGGGGAATCTCCGAGCAGTACTTC
V: TRBV18
D: .
J: TRBJ2-7
size: .

CDR3: CASSRDSSGANVLTF
DNA: TGTGCCAGCAGTCGCGACAGCTCTGGGGCCAACGTCCTGACTTTC
V: TRBV28
D: .
J: TRBJ2-6
size: once

CDR3: CASSTSYEQYF
DNA: TGTGCCAGCAGCACCAGCTACGAGCAGTACTTC
V: TRBV6-5
D: .
J: TRBJ2-7
size: .

CDR3: CASSPGQEKLFF
DNA: TGTGCCAGCAGCCCGGGACAGGAAAAACTGTTTTTT
V: TRBV7-6
D: TRBD1
J: TRBJ1-4
size: .

CDR3: CASSSGQGAGKLFF
DNA: TGTGCCAGCAGTTCGGGACAGGGGGCCGGAAAACTGTTTTTT
V: TRBV28
D: TRBD1
J: TRBJ1-4
size: .

CDR3: CASSPAGYLRETQYF
DNA: TGTGCCAGCAGTCCTGCAGGGTACCTTCGTGAGACCCAGTACTTC
V: TRBV28
D: .
J: TRBJ2-5
size: .

CDR3: CASSPDRLNTEAFF
DNA: TGTGCCAGCAGCCCGGACAGATTGAACACTGAAGCTTTCTTT
V: TRBV6-6
D: .
J: TRBJ1-1
size: .

CDR3: CASSLAGASNQPQHF
DNA: TGTGCCAGCAGCTTAGCAGGGGCTAGCAATCAGCCCCAGCATTTT
V: TRBV7-2
D: .
J: TRBJ1-5
size: .

CDR3: CAWSGDHRTGVSGNTIYF
DNA: TGTGCCTGGAGTGGGGACCATCGGACAGGAGTCTCTGGAAACACCATATATTTT
V: TRBV30
D: TRBD1
J: TRBJ1-3
size: .

CDR3: CASSLVQTNTEAFF
DNA: TGTGCCAGCAGTTTAGTACAGACGAACACTGAAGCTTTCTTT
V: TRBV28
D: .
J: TRBJ1-1
size: few

CDR3: CSVERGYGYTF
DNA: TGCAGCGTTGAAAGGGGCTATGGCTACACCTTC
V: TRBV29-1
D: .
J: TRBJ1-2
size: .

CDR3: CASSYGTSGSYEQYF
DNA: TGTGCCAGCAGTTACGGCACTAGCGGGAGCTACGAGCAGTACTTC
V: TRBV6-5
D: TRBD2
J: TRBJ2-7
size: .

CDR3: CASSLFRTGLNTEAFF
DNA: TGTGCCAGCAGCTTATTTAGGACAGGTCTGAACACTGAAGCTTTCTTT
V: TRBV7-2
D: TRBD1
J: TRBJ1-1
size: .

CDR3: CASSGTSGGTDTQYF
DNA: TGTGCCAGCAGTGGGACTAGCGGGGGCACAGATACGCAGTATTTT
V: TRBV6-4
D: TRBD2
J: TRBJ2-3
size: .

CDR3: CASSLSGTSSLDTQYF
DNA: TGTGCCAGCAGCTTATCCGGGACTAGTTCTTTAGATACGCAGTATTTT
V: TRBV4-2
D: TRBD2
J: TRBJ2-3
size: .

CDR3: CAWEPGQGITEAFF
DNA: TGTGCCTGGGAACCGGGACAGGGCATCACTGAAGCTTTCTTT
V: TRBV30
D: TRBD1
J: TRBJ1-1
size: .

CDR3: CASSFRDRGPYEQYF
DNA: TGTGCCAGCAGCTTCCGGGACAGGGGACCCTACGAGCAGTACTTC
V: TRBV5-6
D: TRBD1
J: TRBJ2-7
size: few

CDR3: CASSFMGGRLTGELFF
DNA: TGTGCCAGCAGCTTCATGGGAGGAAGGCTCACCGGGGAGCTGTTTTTT
V: TRBV7-2
D: .
J: TRBJ2-2
size: .

CDR3: CASSQQGPTPALHF
DNA: TGTGCCAGCAGCCAACAGGGCCCCACACCGGCCCTCCACTTT
V: TRBV7-9
D: .
J: TRBJ1-6
size: .